This T cell receptor (beta chain) stems from a study of PD-1 blockade in classical Hodgkin lymphoma. Study conclusions and caveats: It was reported that newly diagnosed patients had less baseline TCR diversity than healthy donors.

The method was immunoSEQ multiplex PCR; TCRdb's version includes in-frame clones alone and lacks a portion of them. Of approximately 12,000 clones listed, about 90% are singletons. Every patient relapsed after autologous stem cell transplantation, and brentuximab vedotin exposure varied. This CDR3 is built from 13 residues. V shed 5 bases, J shed 2 bases, and the junction held 0 bases outside the gene matches. Per germline, CDR1 MNHEY and CDR2 SVGAGI. A few counts support this clone. What it recognizes is unknown. This clonotype was sampled from a human donor with classical Hodgkin lymphoma. The sample here was peripheral blood mononuclear cells (PBMCs), taken at baseline. The chain carries TRBV6-5 and TRBJ1-2; 9 nucleotides align to TRBD1. The CDR3 loop reads CASSDRGNYGYTF. The CDR3 coding sequence is TGTGCCAGCAGTGACAGGGGGAACTATGGCTACACCTTC.